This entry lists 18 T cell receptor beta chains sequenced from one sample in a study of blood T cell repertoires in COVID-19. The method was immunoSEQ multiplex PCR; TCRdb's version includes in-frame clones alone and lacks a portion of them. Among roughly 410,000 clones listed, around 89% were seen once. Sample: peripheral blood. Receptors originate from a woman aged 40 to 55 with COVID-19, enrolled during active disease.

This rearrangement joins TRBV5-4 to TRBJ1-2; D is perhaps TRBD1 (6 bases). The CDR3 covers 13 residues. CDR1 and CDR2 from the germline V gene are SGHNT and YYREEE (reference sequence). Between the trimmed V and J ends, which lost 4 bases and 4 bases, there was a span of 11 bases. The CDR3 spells CASSTDRSYGYTF. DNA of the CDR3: TGTGCCAGCAGCACGGACAGAAGCTATGGCTACACCTTC.

CDR3 in amino acids: CASSDLGTGGNEQYF. The CDR3 DNA is TGTGCCAGCAGCGATCTAGGGACAGGGGGAAACGAGCAGTACTTC. This chain connects TRBV6-5 to TRBJ2-7; 11 bases line up with TRBD1. The V and J ends lost 6 bases and 5 bases, in that order; junction bases with no gene match: 9. The CDR3 extends over 15 amino acids. Per the germline V gene, CDR1 is MNHEY and CDR2 is SVGAGI.

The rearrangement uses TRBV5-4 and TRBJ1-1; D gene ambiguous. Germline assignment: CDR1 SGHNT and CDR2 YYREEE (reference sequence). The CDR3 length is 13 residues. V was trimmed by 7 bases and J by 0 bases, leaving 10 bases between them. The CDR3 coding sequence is TGTGCCAGCTCAAGGGAGCTGAACACTGAAGCTTTCTTT. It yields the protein CASSRELNTEAFF.

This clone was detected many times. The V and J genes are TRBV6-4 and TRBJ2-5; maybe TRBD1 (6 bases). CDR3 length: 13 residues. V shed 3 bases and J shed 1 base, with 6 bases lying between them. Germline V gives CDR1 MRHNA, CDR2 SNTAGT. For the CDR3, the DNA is TGTGCCAGCAGTGAGGGGGCCCAAGAGACCCAGTACTTC. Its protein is CASSEGAQETQYF.

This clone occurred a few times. The CDR3 loop reads CASSFLSGVNNEQFF. DNA for the CDR3: TGCGCCAGCAGCTTTCTTAGCGGCGTTAACAATGAGCAGTTCTTC. The chain recombines TRBV5-1 with TRBJ2-1; TRBD2 might be the D (6 bases). Trimming left V 2 bases short and J 5 bases short, with 14 bases between. This CDR3 is 15 amino acids long. Germline V lookup: CDR1 SGHRS, CDR2 YFSETQ.

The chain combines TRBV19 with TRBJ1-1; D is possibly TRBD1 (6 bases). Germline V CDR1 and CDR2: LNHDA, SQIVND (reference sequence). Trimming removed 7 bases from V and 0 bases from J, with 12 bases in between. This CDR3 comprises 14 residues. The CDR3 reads CASTLGQLNTEAFF. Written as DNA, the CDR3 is TGTGCCAGTACCTTGGGACAACTGAACACTGAAGCTTTCTTT.

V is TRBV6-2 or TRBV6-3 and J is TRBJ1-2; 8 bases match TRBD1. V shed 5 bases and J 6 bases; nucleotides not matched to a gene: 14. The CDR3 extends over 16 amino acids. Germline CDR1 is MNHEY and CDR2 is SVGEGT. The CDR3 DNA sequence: TGTGCCAGCAGTGGTTTACCTGGACAGGGAGGCCATGGCTACACCTTC. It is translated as CASSGLPGQGGHGYTF.

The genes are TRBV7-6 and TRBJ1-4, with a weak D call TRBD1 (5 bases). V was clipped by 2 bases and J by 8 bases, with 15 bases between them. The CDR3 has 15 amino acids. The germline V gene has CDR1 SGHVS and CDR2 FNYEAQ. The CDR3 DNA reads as TGTGCCAGCAGCTTAAAGGCGGGGGGTGGCGAAAAACTGTTTTTT. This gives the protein CASSLKAGGGEKLFF. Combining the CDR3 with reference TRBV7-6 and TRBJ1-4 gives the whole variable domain GAGVSQSPRYKVTKRGQDVALRCDPISGHVSLYWYRQALGQGPEFLTYFNYEAQQDKSGLPNDRFSAERPEGSISTLTIQRTEQRDSAMYRCASSLKAGGGEKLFFGSGTQLSVL.

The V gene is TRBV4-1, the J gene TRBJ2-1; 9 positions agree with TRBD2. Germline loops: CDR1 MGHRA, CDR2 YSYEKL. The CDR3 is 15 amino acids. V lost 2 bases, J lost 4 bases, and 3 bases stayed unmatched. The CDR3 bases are TGCGCCAGCAGCCAACTAGCGGGACAGTACAATGAGCAGTTCTTC. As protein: CASSQLAGQYNEQFF.

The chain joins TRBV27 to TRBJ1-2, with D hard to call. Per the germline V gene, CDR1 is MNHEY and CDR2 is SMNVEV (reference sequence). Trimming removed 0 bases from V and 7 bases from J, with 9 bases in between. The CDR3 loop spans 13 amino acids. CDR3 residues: CASSLSRGSGYTF. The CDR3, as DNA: TGTGCCAGCAGTTTATCGCGGGGTAGTGGCTACACCTTC.

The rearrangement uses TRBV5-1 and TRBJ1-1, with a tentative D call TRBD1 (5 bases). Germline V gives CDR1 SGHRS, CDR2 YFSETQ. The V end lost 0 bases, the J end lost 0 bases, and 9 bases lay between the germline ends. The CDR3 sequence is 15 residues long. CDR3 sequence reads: CASSLEAGLNTEAFF. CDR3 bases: TGCGCCAGCAGCTTGGAAGCAGGGCTGAACACTGAAGCTTTCTTT.

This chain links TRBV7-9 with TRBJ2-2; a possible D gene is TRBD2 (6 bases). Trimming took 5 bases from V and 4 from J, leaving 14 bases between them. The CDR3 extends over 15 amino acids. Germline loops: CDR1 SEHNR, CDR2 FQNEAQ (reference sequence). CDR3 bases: TGTGCCAGCAGCAGGCGGGGAGGCCGCACCGGGGAGCTGTTTTTT. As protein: CASSRRGGRTGELFF.

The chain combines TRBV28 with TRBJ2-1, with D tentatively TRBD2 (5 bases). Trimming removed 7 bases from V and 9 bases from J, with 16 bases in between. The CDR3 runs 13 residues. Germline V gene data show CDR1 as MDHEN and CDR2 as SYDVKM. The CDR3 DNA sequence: TGTGCCAGCACCCCTGTTGGGAGAAGTGAGCAGTTCTTC. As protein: CASTPVGRSEQFF. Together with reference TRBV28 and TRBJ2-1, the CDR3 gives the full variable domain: DVKVTQSSRYLVKRTGEKVFLECVQDMDHENMFWYRQDPGLGLRLIYFSYDVKMKEKGDIPEGYSVSREKKERFSLILESASTNQTSMYLCASTPVGRSEQFFGPGTRLTVL.

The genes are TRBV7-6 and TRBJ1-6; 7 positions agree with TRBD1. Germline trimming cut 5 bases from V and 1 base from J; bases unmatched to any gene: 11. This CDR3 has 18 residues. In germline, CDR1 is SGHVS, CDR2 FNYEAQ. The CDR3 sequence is CASSPDGRGLSYNSPLHF. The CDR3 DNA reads TGTGCCAGCAGCCCCGACGGGAGGGGGCTGTCCTATAATTCACCCCTCCACTTT. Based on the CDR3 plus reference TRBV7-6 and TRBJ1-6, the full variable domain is GAGVSQSPRYKVTKRGQDVALRCDPISGHVSLYWYRQALGQGPEFLTYFNYEAQQDKSGLPNDRFSAERPEGSISTLTIQRTEQRDSAMYRCASSPDGRGLSYNSPLHFGNGTRLTVT.

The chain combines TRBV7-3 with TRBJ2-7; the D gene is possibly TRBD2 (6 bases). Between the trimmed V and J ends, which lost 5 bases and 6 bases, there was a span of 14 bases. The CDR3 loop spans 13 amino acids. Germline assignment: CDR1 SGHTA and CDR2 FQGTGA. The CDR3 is CASSPTAGIEQYF. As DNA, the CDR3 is TGTGCCAGCAGCCCGACTGCGGGGATCGAGCAGTACTTC. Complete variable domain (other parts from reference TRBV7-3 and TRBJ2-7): GAGVSQTPSNKVTEKGKYVELRCDPISGHTALYWYRQSLGQGPEFLIYFQGTGAADDSGLPNDRFFAVRPEGSVSTLKIQRTERGDSAVYLCASSPTAGIEQYFGPGTRLTVT.

In nucleotides, the CDR3 is TGTGCCACCAGCAGAGGGGTGGACACCAATCAGCCCCAGCATTTT. Amino acid sequence: CATSRGVDTNQPQHF. The genes are TRBV15 and TRBJ1-5; a weak D match, TRBD1 (5 bases). Trimming took off 1 base at V and 3 bases at J, with 10 bases between the two ends. The CDR3 has 15 residues. Germline values: CDR1 LNHNV, CDR2 YYDKDF (reference sequence).

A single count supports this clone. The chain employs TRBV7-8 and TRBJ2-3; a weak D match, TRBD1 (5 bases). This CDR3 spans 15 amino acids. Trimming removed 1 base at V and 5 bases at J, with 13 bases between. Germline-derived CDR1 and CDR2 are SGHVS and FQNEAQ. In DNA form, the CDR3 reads TGTGCCAGCAGCTTAGTTAGGCAGGGCAAAGATACGCAGTATTTT. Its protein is CASSLVRQGKDTQYF. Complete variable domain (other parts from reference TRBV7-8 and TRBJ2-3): GAGVSQSPRYKVAKRGQDVALRCDPISGHVSLFWYQQALGQGPEFLTYFQNEAQLDKSGLPSDRFFAERPEGSVSTLKIQRTQQEDSAVYLCASSLVRQGKDTQYFGPGTRLTVL.

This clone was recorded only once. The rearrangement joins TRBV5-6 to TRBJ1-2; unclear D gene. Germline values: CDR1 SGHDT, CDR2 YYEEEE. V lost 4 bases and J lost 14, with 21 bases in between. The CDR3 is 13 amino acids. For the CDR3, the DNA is TGTGCCAGCAGCCTAGACCGATATCCGGAGCGGACCTTC. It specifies CASSLDRYPERTF. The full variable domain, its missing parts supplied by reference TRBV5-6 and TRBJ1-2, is DAGVTQSPTHLIKTRGQQVTLRCSPKSGHDTVSWYQQALGQGPQFIFQYYEEEERQRGNFPDRFSGHQFPNYSSELNVNALLLGDSALYLCASSLDRYPERTFGSGTRLTVV.